The 28 T cell receptor beta chains below were found in one sample sequenced in a study of T cells after yellow fever vaccination. TCRdb re-called the 5' RACE reads through MiXCR, storing one row per CDR3 protein. The table lists 550,000 or so distinct CDR3 sequences, about a fifth of them singletons. The input for sequencing was PBMCs, taken 15 days after the yellow fever booster vaccination. The receptors stem from a man aged 25 to 45 who received the YFV17D yellow fever vaccine.

J is TRBJ1-4 and V is TRBV5-1; maybe TRBD1 (6 bases). V gave up 1 base and J gave up 7 bases, with 11 bases separating them. This CDR3 comprises 14 residues. Germline CDR1 and CDR2: SGHRS and YFSETQ. In DNA, the CDR3 is TGCGCCAGCAGCTTGATACAGGGTGGTGAAAAACTGTTTTTT. Its translation is CASSLIQGGEKLFF.

This clonotype was counted at least ten times. This rearrangement joins TRBV2 to TRBJ2-5; tentative D call: TRBD2 (6 bases). Trimming stripped 7 bases from V and 7 bases from J, with 10 bases between. The CDR3 sequence is 11 residues long. Germline assignment: CDR1 SNHLY and CDR2 FYNNEI. The CDR3 DNA reads TGTGCCAGCACTTCGCGGGGGACCCAGTACTTC. Translating gives CASTSRGTQYF.

V is TRBV18 and J is TRBJ2-7; 8 bases line up with TRBD1. Unmatched junction bases numbered 9, after V lost 5 bases and J lost 6 bases. The CDR3 has 14 amino acids. Germline V gene lookup returns CDR1 KGHSH and CDR2 LQKENI. CDR3 sequence (DNA): TGTGCCAGCTCAAATACTCAGGGGGCGGGCGAGCAGTACTTC. This translates into CASSNTQGAGEQYF.

This clonotype appeared a few times. The chain joins TRBV27 to TRBJ2-7, with 8 bases aligning to TRBD2. Trimming took 2 bases from V and 3 from J; bases not matched to a gene: 6. This CDR3 spans 15 amino acids. CDR1 and CDR2 from the germline V gene are MNHEY and SMNVEV (reference sequence). DNA of the CDR3: TGTGCCAGCAGTTTACGGGGGACTAGTATCTACGAGCAGTACTTC. This gives the protein CASSLRGTSIYEQYF.

V is TRBV12-3 or TRBV12-4 and J is TRBJ2-7; D unresolved. With 1 base removed from V and 3 bases from J, the gap between germline ends came to 10 bases. This CDR3 region has 14 residues. In DNA form, the CDR3 reads TGTGCCAGCAGTTTAGAGGGCTTCGGCTACGAGCAGTACTTC. Protein sequence: CASSLEGFGYEQYF.

V gene TRBV10-2 combines with J gene TRBJ2-5; D is uncertain. The length of the CDR3 is 13 residues. Trimming pared 5 bases from V and 5 bases from J, leaving 12 bases between. Per germline, CDR1 WSHSY and CDR2 SAAADI. In DNA form, the CDR3 reads TGCGCCAGCAGTATTGTCGGTCTGGAGACCCAGTACTTC. Translation gives CASSIVGLETQYF.

The chain carries TRBV12-3 or TRBV12-4 and TRBJ1-1, with 7 positions matching TRBD1. With 7 bases clipped from V and 1 base from J, the junction kept 6 bases outside the gene matches. This CDR3 comprises 14 residues. Here the CDR3 reads CASTLRTGNTEAFF. The CDR3 DNA reads TGTGCCAGCACTTTGCGGACAGGGAACACTGAAGCTTTCTTT.

This clonotype showed up just a few times. The rearrangement uses TRBV19 and TRBJ2-7; TRBD1 might be the D (5 bases). The germline CDR1 and CDR2 sequences are LNHDA and SQIVND (reference sequence). V shed 5 bases and J shed 2 bases, with 16 bases lying between them. The CDR3 has 15 residues. The CDR3 spells CASSAKIQVTYEQYF. CDR3 bases: TGTGCCAGTAGTGCAAAAATACAGGTCACCTACGAGCAGTACTTC.

The table lists this clonotype with a few counts. J is TRBJ2-1 and V is TRBV7-8; 9 bases are a match to TRBD2. The CDR3 has 19 amino acids. The junction had 14 bases not matched to a gene; V was cut back by 5 bases and J by 0 bases. Per the germline V gene, CDR1 is SGHVS and CDR2 is FQNEAQ. This CDR3 is CASSPRRLAVASSYNEQFF. In DNA, the CDR3 is TGTGCCAGCAGCCCGCGCCGACTAGCGGTAGCCAGCTCCTACAATGAGCAGTTCTTC.

The chain joins TRBV9 to TRBJ2-3, with 8 bases that match TRBD2. The germline V gene encodes CDR1 SGDLS and CDR2 YYNGEE. V trimming: 4 bases; J trimming: 0 bases; junction bases outside the gene matches: 4. The CDR3 totals 15 residues. DNA for the CDR3: TGTGCCAGCAGCCTAGGACTAGCCAGCACAGATACGCAGTATTTT. This codes for CASSLGLASTDTQYF.

This clonotype was counted between two and nine times. V is TRBV4-3 and J is TRBJ2-5; 10 positions agree with TRBD2. CDR1 and CDR2 from the germline V gene are LGHNA and YSLEER. The CDR3 is 18 amino acids. V shed 0 bases and J 2 bases; nucleotides not matched to a gene: 9. For the CDR3, the DNA is TGCGCCAGCAGCCAAGATATGGTAGCGGGAGGCCTACAAGAGACCCAGTACTTC. Its translation: CASSQDMVAGGLQETQYF.

The V gene is TRBV7-2, the J gene TRBJ1-6; 7 bases map to TRBD1. Germline CDR1 is SGHTA and CDR2 is FQGNSA. This CDR3 is 16 amino acids long. The junction had 6 bases not matched to a gene; V was cut back by 0 bases and J by 7 bases. CDR3 sequence (DNA): TGTGCCAGCAGCTTAGCGCTGGGGACAGCAAATTCACCCCTCCACTTT. This codes for CASSLALGTANSPLHF.

The chain recombines TRBV6-2 or TRBV6-3 with TRBJ2-2, with 7 bases that match TRBD1. CDR1 MNHEY and CDR2 SVGEGT come from the germline V gene. V shed 6 bases and J 7 bases; nucleotides not matched to a gene: 5. The CDR3 has 13 amino acids. The CDR3 bases are TGTGCCAGCAGGGAAACAGGGGACGGGGAGCTGTTTTTT. Translating it yields CASRETGDGELFF.

This clonotype was observed a few times. This chain links TRBV28 with TRBJ2-5; perhaps TRBD2 as D (5 bases). This CDR3 is built from 14 residues. The ends were cut back, 2 bases at V and 7 bases at J, with 14 bases in the middle. CDR1 is MDHEN and CDR2 is SYDVKM in the germline V gene. The chain's CDR3 is CASSLEGGGGTQYF. The CDR3 bases are TGTGCCAGCAGTTTAGAGGGTGGAGGAGGGACCCAGTACTTC.

Ten or more counts support this clonotype. The chain combines TRBV7-2 with TRBJ2-7; 7 nucleotides match TRBD1. The germline V gene encodes CDR1 SGHTA and CDR2 FQGNSA. The CDR3 spans 15 residues. V was clipped by 1 base and J by 0 bases; unmatched bases: 3. CDR3 nucleotides: TGTGCCAGCAGCTTAGTTGCAGGGGGCTCCTACGAGCAGTACTTC. The encoded protein is CASSLVAGGSYEQYF.

This clonotype was counted between two and nine times. The rearrangement links TRBV5-1 to TRBJ2-3; D unclear. The CDR3 runs to 17 residues. Germline lookup yields CDR1 SGHRS and CDR2 YFSETQ. V lost 3 bases to trimming and J lost 0 bases, with 17 bases between them. The CDR3 loop reads CASSSRSFLGSTDTQYF. The CDR3 DNA reads as TGCGCCAGCAGCTCCAGGAGTTTCCTAGGGAGCACAGATACGCAGTATTTT.

The V gene is TRBV15, the J gene TRBJ1-1; possibly TRBD1 for D (5 bases). The CDR3 sequence is 12 residues long. Between the trimmed V and J ends, which lost 8 bases and 6 bases, there was a span of 13 bases. Germline V gene lookup returns CDR1 LNHNV and CDR2 YYDKDF (reference sequence). CDR3 nucleotide sequence: TGTGCCACCGGTCGGGGCTCGCCTGAAGCTTTCTTT. Translation: CATGRGSPEAFF.

This clonotype was observed once. The chain joins TRBV20-1 to TRBJ2-1; no reliable D call. CDR3 size: 13 residues. Germline V gene data show CDR1 as DFQATT and CDR2 as SNEGSKA (reference sequence). The CDR3 sequence is CRVTKPSYNEQFF. CDR3 bases: TGCAGGGTAACTAAACCCTCCTACAATGAGCAGTTCTTC.

This clonotype came up a few times. The chain joins TRBV10-3 to TRBJ2-5; 9 positions match TRBD2. CDR1 is ENHRY and CDR2 is SYGVKD in the germline V gene. J gave up 0 bases and V 6 bases, and 8 bases lay outside the gene matches. The CDR3 runs 16 residues. CDR3 sequence (DNA): TGTGCCATCAGGGAGGGAGGACTAGCGAACCAAGAGACCCAGTACTTC. Its protein is CAIREGGLANQETQYF.

This clonotype was recorded only once. This chain links TRBV27 with TRBJ2-7; D remains unclear. CDR3 length equals 12 residues. CDR1 and CDR2 from the germline V gene are MNHEY and SMNVEV (reference sequence). The V and J ends lost 10 bases and 2 bases respectively, with 12 bases between them. The CDR3 DNA reads TGTGCCACCGACCCCGATCCCTACGAGCAGTACTTC. Translation gives CATDPDPYEQYF.

This rearrangement joins TRBV12-3 or TRBV12-4 to TRBJ2-5; perhaps TRBD1 as D (6 bases). V was clipped by 5 bases and J by 7 bases, with 23 bases between them. CDR3 length: 16 residues. CDR3 in amino acids: CASSPQLRGKEATQYF. In DNA, the CDR3 is TGTGCCAGCAGTCCCCAACTCAGGGGCAAAGAGGCGACCCAGTACTTC.

This chain joins TRBV20-1 and TRBJ2-1; possibly TRBD1 or TRBD2 for D (5 bases each). The germline CDR1 and CDR2 sequences are DFQATT and SNEGSKA (reference sequence). V was cut by 6 bases and J by 8 bases, with 11 bases left in between. The CDR3 contains 11 residues. The CDR3: CSAARGYEQFF. Here the CDR3 DNA reads TGCAGTGCAGCTCGGGGCTATGAGCAGTTCTTC.

The rearrangement joins TRBV7-2 to TRBJ2-7; 7 bases align to TRBD2. This CDR3 spans 15 amino acids. The ends lost 5 bases at V and 3 bases at J; junction bases unmatched: 10. Germline V lookup: CDR1 SGHTA, CDR2 FQGNSA. The CDR3 nucleotides read TGTGCCAGCAGCGTCGGGGCTAGCGGCTTCTACGAGCAGTACTTC. Its protein product is CASSVGASGFYEQYF.

This clonotype was seen a few times. The CDR3 loop reads CASSQQGRNSPLHF. The CDR3 bases are TGTGCCAGCAGTCAACAGGGGCGTAATTCACCCCTCCACTTT. This chain uses TRBV6-1 with TRBJ1-6, with 7 bases identical to TRBD1. The CDR3 runs to 14 residues. The V and J ends lost 5 bases and 6 bases, in that order; junction bases with no gene match: 4. CDR1 is MNHNS and CDR2 is SASEGT in the germline V gene.

This clonotype showed up just a few times. The V and J genes are TRBV7-8 and TRBJ2-2, with D unclear. V was clipped by 1 base and J by 0 bases, with 9 bases between them. Germline V gene lookup returns CDR1 SGHVS and CDR2 FQNEAQ. This CDR3 has 16 amino acids. The CDR3 nucleotides are TGTGCCAGCAGCTTAGGGGCCAGCACGAACACCGGGGAGCTGTTTTTT. Its protein product is CASSLGASTNTGELFF.

V gene TRBV6-1 combines with J gene TRBJ2-7; tentatively, D is TRBD1 (6 bases). CDR3 length: 13 residues. With 6 bases removed from V and 6 bases from J, the gap between germline ends came to 15 bases. Germline lookup yields CDR1 MNHNS and CDR2 SASEGT. CDR3 in amino acids: CASRTPQGFEQYF. CDR3 DNA sequence: TGTGCCAGCAGAACACCCCAGGGGTTCGAGCAGTACTTC.

The table lists this clonotype with a few counts. This chain connects TRBV27 to TRBJ2-1, with D perhaps TRBD2 (5 bases). Between the trimmed V and J ends, which lost 5 bases and 8 bases, there was a span of 10 bases. Germline assignment: CDR1 MNHEY and CDR2 SMNVEV (reference sequence). CDR3 size: 12 residues. The CDR3 protein is CASSDRTYEQFF. The CDR3 region has the DNA TGTGCCAGCAGTGATAGGACTTATGAGCAGTTCTTC.

This chain links TRBV5-1 with TRBJ2-6, with 9 bases aligning to TRBD1. Trimming removed 4 bases from V and 0 bases from J; junction bases left unmatched: 2. Looked up from germline, CDR1 is SGHRS and CDR2 is YFSETQ. CDR3 length: 16 residues. CDR3 DNA: TGCGCCAGCAGCAAGGACAGGGGCTCTGGGGCCAACGTCCTGACTTTC. It yields the protein CASSKDRGSGANVLTF. Full variable domain (missing parts from reference TRBV5-1 and TRBJ2-6): KAGVTQTPRYLIKTRGQQVTLSCSPISGHRSVSWYQQTPGQGLQFLFEYFSETQRNKGNFPGRFSGRQFSNSRSEMNVSTLELGDSALYLCASSKDRGSGANVLTFGAGSRLTVL.